The 30 T cell receptor beta chains reported below all come from one sample, sequenced in a study of blood T cell repertoires in COVID-19. Assay used: immunoSEQ multiplex PCR; TCRdb lists only in-frame clones, some missing. This repertoire shows some 69,000 clones, roughly 90% found once; its top ten account for around 1.3%. Material for sequencing was peripheral blood. Source of these receptors: a man aged 60 to 75 with acute or convalescent COVID-19.

Only a few counts were recorded for this clone. V is TRBV18 and J is TRBJ1-1, with 8 bases identical to TRBD1. The CDR3 covers 13 residues. Trimming cost V 1 base and J 8 bases; bases outside gene matches: 3. Germline-derived CDR1 and CDR2 are KGHSH and LQKENI. This CDR3 reads CASSPQDRGEAFF. CDR3 DNA sequence: TGTGCCAGCTCACCACAAGACAGGGGAGAAGCTTTCTTT.

The V gene is TRBV3-1 (or the pseudogene TRBV3-2), the J gene TRBJ1-2; TRBD1 is a possible D gene (5 bases). The CDR3 loop spans 16 amino acids. Trimming left V 0 bases short and J 7 bases short, with 18 bases between. CDR1 and CDR2 from the germline V gene are LGHDT and YNNKEL (reference sequence). CDR3 residues: CASSQDNVGRVAGYTF. The CDR3 coding sequence is TGTGCCAGCAGCCAAGATAACGTGGGCAGGGTGGCTGGCTACACCTTC.

There are a few counts of this clone. The genes are TRBV18 and TRBJ2-7, with a possible D match to TRBD1 (6 bases). CDR1 and CDR2 from the germline V gene are KGHSH and LQKENI. This CDR3 contains 14 residues. V lost 4 bases and J lost 3, with 13 bases in between. CDR3 residues: CASSQTGTHYEQYF. DNA for the CDR3: TGTGCCAGCTCACAGACTGGGACACACTACGAGCAGTACTTC.

This clone is a singleton in its sample. The junction departs from the called germline gene at one end, perhaps through a read error. V and J are TRBV7-7 and TRBJ1-6; tentative D call: TRBD1 (5 bases). Germline lookup yields CDR1 SSHAT and CDR2 FNYEAQ (reference sequence). CDR3 length: 17 amino acids. The CDR3 sequence is CASSFGGGSNRYSPLHF. The CDR3 nucleotides read TGTGCTAGCAGCTTTGGGGGGGGGTCGAACCGTTATTCACCCCTCCACTTT. The variable domain in full, completed from reference TRBV7-7 and TRBJ1-6, reads GAGVSQSPRYKVTKRGQDVTLRCDPISSHATLYWYQQALGQGPEFLTYFNYEAQPDKSGLPSDRFSAERPEGSISTLTIQRTEQRDSAMYRCASSFGGGSNRYSPLHFGNGTRLTVT.

The chain couples TRBV2 to TRBJ1-2, with D possibly matching TRBD1 (5 bases). V was shortened by 5 bases and J by 4 bases, with 14 bases between the two germline ends. Germline values: CDR1 SNHLY, CDR2 FYNNEI. The CDR3 is made up of 14 amino acids. This CDR3 reads CASSRRAGGYGYTF. CDR3 DNA: TGTGCCAGCAGTCGCAGGGCGGGGGGCTATGGCTACACCTTC.

The chain recombines TRBV29-1 with TRBJ1-3, with D maybe TRBD1 (6 bases). The CDR3 is made up of 13 amino acids. The V end was cut by 7 bases, the J end by 2 bases, with 12 bases between. Per the germline V gene, CDR1 is SQVTM and CDR2 is ANQGSEA. CDR3 nucleotide sequence: TGCAGCGGCACCACAGGGCCTGGAAACACCATATATTTT. Protein sequence: CSGTTGPGNTIYF.

This clone showed up just once. This chain connects TRBV3-1 (or the pseudogene TRBV3-2) to TRBJ1-5, with 11 bases fitting TRBD1. Germline-derived CDR1 and CDR2 are LGHDT and YNNKEL (reference sequence). The CDR3 spans 15 residues. Trimming cost V 4 bases and J 5 bases; bases outside gene matches: 4. This CDR3 is CASSRRTGGDQPQHF. The CDR3 DNA reads as TGTGCCAGCAGCCGCCGGACAGGGGGCGATCAGCCCCAGCATTTT.

The chain combines TRBV7-2 with TRBJ1-3; no reliable D call. Germline-derived CDR1 and CDR2 are SGHTA and FQGNSA. Trimming shortened V by 0 bases and J by 0 bases, and 12 bases separated the two germline ends. The CDR3 contains 17 residues. The DNA of the CDR3 is TGTGCCAGCAGCTTAGCACCGACGGGGTTCTCTGGAAACACCATATATTTT. The encoded protein is CASSLAPTGFSGNTIYF.

V gene TRBV2 combines with J gene TRBJ2-5, with D possibly being TRBD1 (6 bases). The germline V gene has CDR1 SNHLY and CDR2 FYNNEI. The CDR3 spans 11 residues. The V end lost 4 bases, the J end lost 7 bases, and 7 bases lay between the germline ends. DNA of the CDR3: TGTGCCAGCAGTGTGACAGGGACCCAGTACTTC. Amino acid sequence: CASSVTGTQYF.

The V gene is TRBV19, the J gene TRBJ1-5, with D possibly matching TRBD1 (5 bases). This CDR3 is 15 amino acids long. The V gene's germline CDR1 is LNHDA and CDR2 SQIVND (reference sequence). The V end was cut by 3 bases, the J end by 6 bases, with 15 bases between. CDR3 DNA sequence: TGTGCCAGTAGTATCCGCGGGGACCCTCCTCAGCCCCAGCATTTT. Encoded protein: CASSIRGDPPQPQHF.

This chain links TRBV5-6 with TRBJ1-6; D is unresolved. The CDR3 runs to 16 residues. Per the germline V gene, CDR1 is SGHDT and CDR2 is YYEEEE. V lost 2 bases and J 7 bases, leaving 16 bases between the germline ends. CDR3 in DNA: TGTGCCAGCAGCTTCCAGAGGGTGTTGGGGAATTCACCCCTCCACTTT. Protein product: CASSFQRVLGNSPLHF.

The V gene is TRBV19, the J gene TRBJ1-2; 7 bases are a match to TRBD1. The V segment lost 6 bases and the J segment 4 bases; nucleotides outside the gene matches: 17. There are 17 residues in the CDR3. Germline CDR1 and CDR2: LNHDA and SQIVND (reference sequence). DNA for the CDR3: TGTGCCAGTAGCAACCGGGACAGAAGATGGCCCGGCTATGGCTACACCTTC. Its translation: CASSNRDRRWPGYGYTF. The complete variable domain, with remaining parts taken from reference TRBV19 and TRBJ1-2, reads DGGITQSPKYLFRKEGQNVTLSCEQNLNHDAMYWYRQDPGQGLRLIYYSQIVNDFQKGDIAEGYSVSREKKESFPLTVTSAQKNPTAFYLCASSNRDRRWPGYGYTFGSGTRLTVV.

The genes are TRBV5-1 and TRBJ1-2; perhaps TRBD1 as D (6 bases). With 1 base removed from V and 3 bases from J, the gap between germline ends came to 13 bases. The length of the CDR3 is 15 residues. Germline V gives CDR1 SGHRS, CDR2 YFSETQ. Here the CDR3 DNA reads TGCGCCAGCAGCTTGTCAGGGAAGGGGGACTATGGCTACACCTTC. Translating gives CASSLSGKGDYGYTF.

A note on this clone: This same CDR3 is encoded by further DNA sequences in the sample. The rearrangement joins TRBV5-1 to TRBJ2-7, with D perhaps matching TRBD1 (7 bases). Germline V gene sequence: CDR1 SGHRS, CDR2 YFSETQ. The length of the CDR3 is 14 residues. Trimming shortened V by 4 bases and J by 4 bases, and 15 bases separated the two germline ends. The CDR3 coding sequence is TGCGCCAGCAGCCTCAGGACAGGAGGGTACGAGCAGTACTTC. It encodes CASSLRTGGYEQYF.

The rearrangement links TRBV18 to TRBJ2-1, with D unclear. Germline V CDR1 and CDR2: KGHSH, LQKENI. Between the trimmed V and J ends, which lost 2 bases and 4 bases, there was a span of 15 bases. The length of the CDR3 is 16 residues. CDR3 in amino acids: CASSPFSDTTYNEQFF. The CDR3 nucleotides read TGTGCCAGCTCACCATTTTCCGACACCACTTACAATGAGCAGTTCTTC. Supplemented by reference TRBV18 and TRBJ2-1, the full variable domain reads NAGVMQNPRHLVRRRGQEARLRCSPMKGHSHVYWYRQLPEEGLKFMVYLQKENIIDESGMPKERFSAEFPKEGPSILRIQQVVRGDSAAYFCASSPFSDTTYNEQFFGPGTRLTVL.

The chain uses TRBV4-2 and TRBJ1-2; 7 nucleotides match TRBD1. J was trimmed by 9 bases and V by 1 base; bases with no gene match: 2. This CDR3 comprises 12 residues. Germline CDR1 is LGHNA and CDR2 is YNFKEQ. The CDR3 here is CASSQGQGSYTF. The CDR3 DNA follows: TGTGCCAGCAGCCAAGGACAGGGTAGCTACACCTTC.

The rearrangement links TRBV9 to TRBJ1-6; no reliable D call. This CDR3 spans 16 amino acids. V was cut by 3 bases and J by 0 bases, with 10 bases left in between. CDR1 SGDLS and CDR2 YYNGEE come from the germline V gene. The CDR3 reads CASSAYSSSYNSPLHF. The CDR3, as DNA: TGTGCCAGCAGCGCTTATTCGAGCTCCTATAATTCACCCCTCCACTTT.

The chain carries TRBV7-8 and TRBJ1-1; unclear D gene. CDR1 is SGHVS and CDR2 is FQNEAQ in the germline V gene. Trimming took off 5 bases at V and 7 bases at J, with 8 bases between the two ends. This CDR3 has 11 amino acids. CDR3 protein: CASSREVEAFF. The CDR3 nucleotides are TGTGCCAGCAGCCGGGAGGTTGAAGCTTTCTTT.

The V and J genes are TRBV7-3 and TRBJ2-7; 7 bases are a match to TRBD1. The CDR3 is 17 amino acids. The germline gives CDR1 SGHTA, CDR2 FQGTGA. The V segment lost 3 bases and the J segment 2 bases; nucleotides outside the gene matches: 13. The CDR3 DNA sequence: TGTGCCAGCAGCTTCGTTTCAGGGGGTGAGTGGACCTACGAGCAGTACTTC. Amino acids: CASSFVSGGEWTYEQYF.

This chain joins TRBV18 and TRBJ1-6; 7 nucleotides agree with TRBD1. With V trimmed by 3 bases and J by 10 bases, 18 bases remained unmatched. Germline V gene data show CDR1 as KGHSH and CDR2 as LQKENI. The CDR3 loop spans 18 amino acids. CDR3: CASSPGQVRGFAGSPLHF. CDR3 bases: TGTGCCAGCTCACCCGGACAGGTACGGGGTTTTGCGGGATCACCCCTCCACTTT.

The V call is TRBV7-8, the J call TRBJ2-1; 10 bases match TRBD1. CDR1 is SGHVS and CDR2 is FQNEAQ in the germline V gene. This CDR3 comprises 14 residues. The ends lost 6 bases at V and 4 bases at J; junction bases unmatched: 3. CDR3 sequence reads: CASSRQGAYNEQFF. DNA for the CDR3: TGTGCCAGCAGTCGACAGGGGGCGTACAATGAGCAGTTCTTC.

Only one count was recorded for this clone. The V and J genes are TRBV5-1 and TRBJ1-1; perhaps TRBD1 as D (5 bases). CDR1 is SGHRS, CDR2 YFSETQ, per germline. CDR3 length equals 17 residues. Trimming took 4 bases from V and 3 from J, leaving 22 bases between them. CDR3 nucleotides: TGCGCCAGCAGCCTAATTCCCTCCTTCCAGGGTCACACTGAAGCTTTCTTT. Protein: CASSLIPSFQGHTEAFF. The variable domain in full, with the rest retrieved from reference TRBV5-1 and TRBJ1-1, is KAGVTQTPRYLIKTRGQQVTLSCSPISGHRSVSWYQQTPGQGLQFLFEYFSETQRNKGNFPGRFSGRQFSNSRSEMNVSTLELGDSALYLCASSLIPSFQGHTEAFFGQGTRLTVV.

The chain couples TRBV2 to TRBJ1-1; the D is unclear. The CDR3 is 11 residues long. CDR1 is SNHLY, CDR2 FYNNEI, per germline. V lost 3 bases and J 9 bases, leaving 8 bases between the germline ends. CDR3 sequence: CASSDKPQAFF. The CDR3 DNA sequence: TGTGCCAGCAGTGACAAGCCCCAAGCTTTCTTT.

This clone was detected only a few times. The chain employs TRBV6-5 and TRBJ1-1; 8 nucleotides match TRBD1. The J segment lost 8 bases and the V segment lost 5 bases, leaving 4 bases of the junction unmatched. CDR1 MNHEY and CDR2 SVGAGI come from the germline V gene. This CDR3 spans 12 amino acids. The CDR3 nucleotides are TGTGCCAGCAGTCGGGGGGACAGGGAAGCTTTCTTT. Translation gives CASSRGDREAFF.

CDR3 nucleotide sequence: TGTGCCAGCAGCTGGGGAGGGACAGGGTCTGAAAAACTGTTTTTT. Its protein is CASSWGGTGSEKLFF. The V gene is TRBV5-4, the J gene TRBJ1-4; 9 bases are a match to TRBD1. Germline V lookup: CDR1 SGHNT, CDR2 YYREEE (reference sequence). There are 15 residues in the CDR3. V shed 3 bases and J 7 bases; nucleotides not matched to a gene: 7.

The chain carries TRBV14 and TRBJ2-3; 14 nucleotides line up with TRBD2. This CDR3 comprises 19 residues. The germline CDR1 and CDR2 sequences are SGHDN and FVKESK. The V gene end was trimmed by 3 bases and the J gene end by 2 bases; junction bases not matched to a gene: 10. The CDR3 DNA follows: TGTGCCAGCAGCCATGGACTAGCGGGGGGCTCCGGTCTCACAGATACGCAGTATTTT. Protein: CASSHGLAGGSGLTDTQYF. Variable domain in full (rest from reference TRBV14 and TRBJ2-3): EAGVTQFPSHSVIEKGQTVTLRCDPISGHDNLYWYRRVMGKEIKFLLHFVKESKQDESGMPNNRFLAERTGGTYSTLKVQPAELEDSGVYFCASSHGLAGGSGLTDTQYFGPGTRLTVL.

The chain uses TRBV7-8 and TRBJ1-3; no clear D. Looked up from germline, CDR1 is SGHVS and CDR2 is FQNEAQ. The CDR3 extends over 16 amino acids. V lost 6 bases and J 0 bases, leaving 15 bases between the germline ends. CDR3 coding DNA: TGTGCCAGCAGTGCAGGACTCCCGAGCTCTGGAAACACCATATATTTT. Protein: CASSAGLPSSGNTIYF.

The rearrangement uses TRBV19 and TRBJ1-1, with 7 bases aligning to TRBD1. Unmatched junction bases numbered 8, after V lost 6 bases and J lost 4 bases. Per germline, CDR1 LNHDA and CDR2 SQIVND (reference sequence). The CDR3 runs 14 residues. The CDR3 DNA reads as TGTGCCAGTAGGGAAGGGGGCTTGAGCACTGAAGCTTTCTTT. It specifies CASREGGLSTEAFF.

Points on this clone: Other DNA sequences in this sample translate to the same CDR3. This chain connects TRBV5-1 to TRBJ2-3; 11 positions match TRBD1. The germline gives CDR1 SGHRS, CDR2 YFSETQ. The CDR3 has 14 residues. After removal of 4 bases from V and 5 bases from J, the junction contained 3 bases not matched to a gene. CDR3: CASSRGQGGDTQYF. The DNA of the CDR3 is TGCGCCAGCAGCCGGGGACAGGGGGGAGATACGCAGTATTTT. Using reference TRBV5-1 and TRBJ2-3 for the parts outside the CDR3, the full variable domain is KAGVTQTPRYLIKTRGQQVTLSCSPISGHRSVSWYQQTPGQGLQFLFEYFSETQRNKGNFPGRFSGRQFSNSRSEMNVSTLELGDSALYLCASSRGQGGDTQYFGPGTRLTVL.

The rearrangement joins TRBV5-1 to TRBJ2-7; possibly TRBD1 for D (5 bases). CDR1 is SGHRS and CDR2 is YFSETQ in the germline V gene. The length of the CDR3 is 14 residues. V was pared by 2 bases and J by 6 bases, with 15 bases between. CDR3: CASSFENLRGEQYF. The CDR3 region has the DNA TGCGCCAGCAGCTTTGAGAACCTTAGGGGCGAGCAGTACTTC.